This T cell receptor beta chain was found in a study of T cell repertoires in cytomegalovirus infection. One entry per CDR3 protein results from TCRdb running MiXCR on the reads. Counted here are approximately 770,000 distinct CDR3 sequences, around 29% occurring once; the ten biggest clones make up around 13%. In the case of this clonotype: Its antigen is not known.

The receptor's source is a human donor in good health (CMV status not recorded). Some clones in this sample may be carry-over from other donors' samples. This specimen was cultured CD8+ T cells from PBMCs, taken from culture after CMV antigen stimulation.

The CDR3 loop reads CASSQAQVPLNTEAFF. The DNA of the CDR3 is TGCGCCAGCAGCCAAGCCCAGGTACCATTGAACACTGAAGCTTTCTTT. The V gene is TRBV4-1, the J gene TRBJ1-1; D uncertain. This CDR3 is 16 amino acids long. The V gene lost 1 base and the J gene lost 0 bases, with 12 bases spanning the gap. CDR1 is MGHRA and CDR2 is YSYEKL in the germline V gene.